What follows is one T cell receptor (beta chain) and its context. What it recognizes is unknown. The sample belongs to a study of T cell responses to AZD1222 COVID-19 vaccine. Study-wide findings and caveats: Along spike, vaccine-associated CD4 TCRs were found throughout, with dominance at 160-218 and 743-854.

The protocol was immunoSEQ multiplex PCR, while the TCRdb copy is restricted to in-frame clones and leaves out a portion. In the table there are roughly 28,000 clones, roughly 89% of which are singletons. Germline V lookup: CDR1 MNHEY, CDR2 SVGAGI. Trimming stripped 10 bases from V and 9 bases from J, with 22 bases between. This CDR3 has 14 amino acids. The clonotype originates from an adult in good health. Sample: peripheral blood, taken on day 0 of AZD1222 vaccination. The chain uses TRBV6-5 and TRBJ2-1, with D possibly TRBD2 on 7 matching bases. Written as DNA, the CDR3 is TGTGCCACCAAGGCGGGGGCGCGGCGGGGTGAGCAGTTCTTC. Its translation is CATKAGARRGEQFF.